A selection of T cell receptor beta chains follows, all from one sample in a study of T cell changes during pregnancy in multiple sclerosis. Here immunoSEQ multiplex PCR was the method, and the copy in TCRdb shows in-frame clones only, minus some. The sample includes about 130,000 clones, roughly 97% of them seen just once. The sequences come from peripheral blood, collected after pregnancy. Receptors originate from a female donor with multiple sclerosis, enrolled in a pregnancy study. Both conserved end residues are part of each CDR3. The order of the fields is J gene, D gene, clone size, CDR3 length, V gene, CDR3 DNA, CDR3 protein. D genes are given only for firm matches. Part of the rows lack a size; the others show once, few, many or a class for expanded clones.

TRBJ2-7 | . | . | 14 | TRBV28 | TGTGCCAGCCTCGACAACGGACTCACCTACGAGCAGTACTTC | CASLDNGLTYEQYF
TRBJ2-7 | . | . | 15 | TRBV6-1 | TGTGCCAGCAGTGAGACCGGGACAATCCCCGGAGAGCAGTACTTC | CASSETGTIPGEQYF
TRBJ1-1 | . | . | 15 | TRBV28 | TGTGCCAGCAGCAAACCCGGTGGTGTTTCGACTGAAGCTTTCTTT | CASSKPGGVSTEAFF
TRBJ2-5 | . | . | 14 | TRBV7-2 | TGTGCCAGCACCTGGACTGTCGATGAAGAGACCCAGTACTTC | CASTWTVDEETQYF
TRBJ2-3 | . | . | 13 | TRBV28 | TGTGCCATCTCGACTTATTACACAGATACGCAGTATTTT | CAISTYYTDTQYF
TRBJ2-3 | TRBD2 | . | 14 | TRBV2 | TGTGCCAGCAGTAGCGGGAGAGGCCCAGATACGCAGTATTTT | CASSSGRGPDTQYF
TRBJ2-7 | TRBD2 | . | 14 | TRBV9 | TGTGCCAGCAGCCAACTAGCGGGAGGCTACGAGCAGTACTTC | CASSQLAGGYEQYF
TRBJ1-5 | . | . | 14 | TRBV6-5 | TGTGCCAGCAGCGCCGACAGTAGCAATCAGCCCCAGCATTTT | CASSADSSNQPQHF
TRBJ2-1 | . | . | 11 | TRBV9 | TGTGCCAGCAGTAGAGACAATGAGCAGTTCTTC | CASSRDNEQFF
TRBJ2-7 | . | . | 12 | TRBV19 | TGTGCCACAGGGGGGAACTCCTACGAGCAGTACTTC | CATGGNSYEQYF
TRBJ2-7 | TRBD2 | . | 14 | TRBV5-1 | TGCGCCAGCAGCCTAGCGGGAAAGGGGTACGAGCAGTACTTC | CASSLAGKGYEQYF
TRBJ2-7 | TRBD1 | . | 12 | TRBV6-1 | TGTGCCACCTATGGACAGGCCGGGGAGCAGTACTTC | CATYGQAGEQYF
TRBJ2-1 | . | . | 13 | TRBV5-1 | TGCGCCAGCAGCTTGGATGTTAGGGGGGAGCAGTTCTTC | CASSLDVRGEQFF
TRBJ2-1 | TRBD2 | . | 13 | TRBV29-1 | TGCAGCGTTGCTAGCGGGAGATCGAATGAGCAGTTCTTC | CSVASGRSNEQFF
TRBJ2-2 | . | . | 14 | TRBV7-8 | TGTGCCAGCAGCTTAGGCGTGACAACCGGGGAGCTGTTTTTT | CASSLGVTTGELFF
TRBJ2-5 | TRBD2 | few | 13 | TRBV29-1 | TGCAGCGTCGGGACTAGCGGGAGGGAGACCCAGTACTTC | CSVGTSGRETQYF
TRBJ2-7 | TRBD1 | . | 15 | TRBV6-5 | TGTGCCAGCAGTTACTCCGACAGGGGTGACGACGAGCAGTACTTC | CASSYSDRGDDEQYF
TRBJ1-1 | . | . | 14 | TRBV5-1 | TGCGCCAGCAGCTTGTCGGGGGGCTTGACTGAAGCTTTCTTT | CASSLSGGLTEAFF
TRBJ2-7 | TRBD2 | . | 15 | TRBV27 | TGTGCCAGCAGTCATTCGGGGGGGGAATCCTACGAGCAGTACTTC | CASSHSGGESYEQYF
TRBJ2-7 | TRBD2 | . | 16 | TRBV5-4 | TGTGCCAGCAGCCCGGACTTAAGCGGGAGATTCTCCGAGCAGTACTTC | CASSPDLSGRFSEQYF
TRBJ1-5 | . | . | 14 | TRBV7-9 | TGTGCCAGCAGCTTAGGGGCAGGGAATCAGCCCCAGCATTTT | CASSLGAGNQPQHF
TRBJ2-1 | TRBD2 | . | 17 | TRBV25-1 | TGTGCCAGCAGTGAATTTCTAGCGGGCCTATCCTACAATGAGCAGTTCTTC | CASSEFLAGLSYNEQFF
TRBJ2-1 | . | once | 17 | TRBV19 | TGTGCCAGTAGTACGAGGACTGGGGTAGGGGGCTACAATGAGCAGTTCTTC | CASSTRTGVGGYNEQFF
TRBJ2-3 | . | . | 13 | TRBV2 | TGTGCCAGCAGTCCACAAAGCACAGATACGCAGTATTTT | CASSPQSTDTQYF
TRBJ2-1 | . | . | 17 | TRBV9 | TGTGCCAGCAGCCCCTACCCCCGGGACTCCGCCTACAATGAGCAGTTCTTC | CASSPYPRDSAYNEQFF
TRBJ1-1 | TRBD1 | . | 16 | TRBV28 | TGTGCCAGCAGTTTACCCCTGACAGGGTTGAACACTGAAGCTTTCTTT | CASSLPLTGLNTEAFF
TRBJ2-3 | TRBD1 | . | 13 | TRBV18 | TGTGCCAGCTCACCTAGCCGGGACAGTACGCAGTATTTT | CASSPSRDSTQYF
TRBJ1-4 | . | . | 16 | TRBV4-3 | TGCGCCAGCAGCCAAGATACAGTAGCAACTAATGAAAAACTGTTTTTT | CASSQDTVATNEKLFF
TRBJ2-1 | TRBD2 | . | 15 | TRBV27 | TGTGCCAGCAGTTGGTGGGGGGGATCCTACAATGAGCAGTTCTTC | CASSWWGGSYNEQFF
TRBJ2-3 | . | . | 14 | TRBV11-2 | TGTGCCAGCAGCTTAGGAGTTCTCACAGATACGCAGTATTTT | CASSLGVLTDTQYF
TRBJ2-3 | TRBD1 | . | 16 | TRBV7-2 | TGTGCCAGCAGCTTAGCGTCTGGGACAGGGGTAGATACGCAGTATTTT | CASSLASGTGVDTQYF
TRBJ2-5 | . | . | 15 | TRBV30 | TGTGCCTGGGTGCCCCTGCAGGCCCGGGGGGAGACCCAGTACTTC | CAWVPLQARGETQYF
TRBJ2-3 | TRBD2 | . | 18 | TRBV7-2 | TGTGCCAGCAGCCCCTCTCCAGCGGGAGTTGGTAGCGCAGATACGCAGTATTTT | CASSPSPAGVGSADTQYF
TRBJ1-2 | . | . | 14 | TRBV19 | TGTGCCAGTAGTATGGCCGGGTCTAACTATGGCTACACCTTC | CASSMAGSNYGYTF
TRBJ2-2 | TRBD1 | . | 15 | TRBV7-3 | TGTGCCAGCAGCCCTTGGACAGGGCTCACCGGGGAGCTGTTTTTT | CASSPWTGLTGELFF
TRBJ2-7 | TRBD1 | . | 15 | TRBV7-2 | TGTGCCAGCAGCCCGCGCCGGGACAGGTACTACGAGCAGTACTTC | CASSPRRDRYYEQYF
TRBJ1-3 | TRBD1 | . | 16 | TRBV5-1 | TGCGCCAGCAGCCTTCGGGACAGCCTCTCTGGAAACACCATATATTTT | CASSLRDSLSGNTIYF
TRBJ2-1 | TRBD2 | . | 15 | TRBV5-8 | TGTGCCAGCAGCCCAGGGACTAGCGGGGTCAATGAGCAGTTCTTC | CASSPGTSGVNEQFF
TRBJ2-3 | TRBD2 | . | 13 | TRBV28 | TGTGCCAGCAGTTCCATAGCGGGAACTACGCAGTATTTT | CASSSIAGTTQYF
TRBJ2-7 | TRBD2 | . | 19 | TRBV7-8 | TGTGCCAGCAGCTTAGTTGGGGTCGCGGGAGGTGCCCGATACTACGAGCAGTACTTC | CASSLVGVAGGARYYEQYF